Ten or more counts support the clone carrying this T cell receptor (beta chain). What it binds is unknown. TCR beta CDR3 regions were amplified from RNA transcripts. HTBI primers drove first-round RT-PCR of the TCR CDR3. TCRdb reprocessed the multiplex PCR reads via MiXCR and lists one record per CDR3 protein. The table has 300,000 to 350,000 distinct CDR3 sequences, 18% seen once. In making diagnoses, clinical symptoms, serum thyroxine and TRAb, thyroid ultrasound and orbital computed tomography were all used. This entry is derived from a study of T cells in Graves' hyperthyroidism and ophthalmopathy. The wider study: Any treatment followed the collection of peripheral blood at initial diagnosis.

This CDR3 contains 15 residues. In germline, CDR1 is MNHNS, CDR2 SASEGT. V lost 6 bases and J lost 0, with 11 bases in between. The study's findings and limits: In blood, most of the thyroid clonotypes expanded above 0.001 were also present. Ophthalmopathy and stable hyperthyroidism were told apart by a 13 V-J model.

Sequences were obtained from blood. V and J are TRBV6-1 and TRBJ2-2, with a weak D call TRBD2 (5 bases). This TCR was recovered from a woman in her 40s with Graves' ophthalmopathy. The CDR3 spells CASSQAVPNTGELFF. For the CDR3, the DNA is TGTGCCAGCAGCCAAGCGGTCCCGAACACCGGGGAGCTGTTTTTT.